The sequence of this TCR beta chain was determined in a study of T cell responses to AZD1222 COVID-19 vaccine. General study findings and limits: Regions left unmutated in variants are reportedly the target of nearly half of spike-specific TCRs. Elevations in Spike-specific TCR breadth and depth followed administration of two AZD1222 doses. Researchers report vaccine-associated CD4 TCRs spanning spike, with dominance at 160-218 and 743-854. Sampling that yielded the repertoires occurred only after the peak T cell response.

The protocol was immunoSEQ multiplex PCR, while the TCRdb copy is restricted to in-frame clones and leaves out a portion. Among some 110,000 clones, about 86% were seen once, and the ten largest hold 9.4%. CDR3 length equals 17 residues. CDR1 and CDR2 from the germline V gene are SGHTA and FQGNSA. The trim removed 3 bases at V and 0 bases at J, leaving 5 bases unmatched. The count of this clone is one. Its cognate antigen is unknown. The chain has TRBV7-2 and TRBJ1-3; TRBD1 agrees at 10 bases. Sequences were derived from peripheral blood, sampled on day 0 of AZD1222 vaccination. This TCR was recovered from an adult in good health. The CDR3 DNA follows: TGTGCCAGCAGCTTTTGGACAGGGGGTCTCTCTGGAAACACCATATATTTT. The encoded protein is CASSFWTGGLSGNTIYF.